The 22 T cell receptor beta chains given below trace back to one sample, sequenced in a study of beta chain features in type 1 diabetes. As every portion of the isolated RNA was reverse transcribed, the sequencing read expressed TCRB transcripts. TCRdb's table, derived via immunoSEQ multiplex PCR, lists solely in-frame clones and lacks some. The table has fewer than 650,000 clones, about a sixth seen once. The source material was naive CD4+ T cells from blood. The receptor set was obtained from a man aged 18 to 29 in good health.

This rearrangement joins TRBV10-3 to TRBJ2-3; TRBD2 matches 10 bases. The CDR3 runs to 15 residues. V shed 11 bases and J 4 bases; nucleotides not matched to a gene: 12. Per the germline V gene, CDR1 is ENHRY and CDR2 is SYGVKD. The CDR3 DNA sequence: TGTGCCGGTCGTGCAGCGGGGGGGCAGCCAGATACGCAGTATTTT. It is translated as CAGRAAGGQPDTQYF.

The chain joins TRBV27 to TRBJ2-1; possibly TRBD1 for D (6 bases). V gave up 6 bases and J gave up 6 bases, with 9 bases separating them. This CDR3 is built from 12 residues. Germline CDR1 MNHEY, CDR2 SMNVEV (reference sequence). CDR3 nucleotide sequence: TGTGCCAGCAGACCACAGGGCAATGAGCAGTTCTTC. It encodes CASRPQGNEQFF.

The chain joins TRBV6-6 to TRBJ2-4; D unclear. The length of the CDR3 is 15 residues. Germline loops: CDR1 MNHNY, CDR2 SVGAGI (reference sequence). Trimming stripped 0 bases from V and 8 bases from J, with 14 bases between. CDR3 sequence: CASSYSDPFAYIQYF. CDR3 nucleotides: TGTGCCAGCAGTTACTCCGACCCGTTCGCTTACATTCAGTACTTC.

This clone occurred a few times. The CDR3 loop reads CASSQQIGGYTF. CDR3 in DNA: TGTGCCAGCAGTCAGCAAATCGGGGGCTACACCTTC. The chain has TRBV28 and TRBJ1-2; the D is unclear. The CDR3 length is 12 residues. Germline assignment: CDR1 MDHEN and CDR2 SYDVKM. V lost 5 bases to trimming and J lost 8 bases, with 12 bases between them.

V is TRBV30 and J is TRBJ1-2; TRBD1 agrees at 9 bases. The CDR3 runs 16 residues. V was pared by 4 bases and J by 7 bases, with 16 bases of the junction left unmatched. Germline lookup yields CDR1 GTSNPN and CDR2 SVGIG (reference sequence). CDR3 in DNA: TGTGCCTGGATTTTAAGAAGGGGAACAGGGGGCGGTGGCTACACCTTC. Translation gives CAWILRRGTGGGGYTF.

The chain is built from TRBV4-1 and TRBJ1-3, with TRBD1 identical over 8 bases. The CDR3 spans 17 residues. Trimming took 0 bases from V and 0 from J; bases not matched to a gene: 4. Germline lookup yields CDR1 MGHRA and CDR2 YSYEKL. CDR3 sequence reads: CASSQDAGGHSGNTIYF. The CDR3 nucleotides are TGCGCCAGCAGCCAAGATGCAGGGGGCCACTCTGGAAACACCATATATTTT.

The V call is TRBV9, the J call TRBJ2-3; D assignment may be TRBD1 or TRBD2 (6 bases each). Germline CDR1 and CDR2: SGDLS and YYNGEE. The CDR3 totals 17 residues. V dropped 3 bases and J dropped 6 bases, with 23 bases sitting between them. This CDR3 reads CASSARGWGDKSDTQYF. In DNA, the CDR3 is TGTGCCAGCAGCGCCAGGGGCTGGGGGGACAAATCGGATACGCAGTATTTT. Based on the CDR3 plus reference TRBV9 and TRBJ2-3, the full variable domain is DSGVTQTPKHLITATGQRVTLRCSPRSGDLSVYWYQQSLDQGLQFLIQYYNGEERAKGNILERFSAQQFPDLHSELNLSSLELGDSALYFCASSARGWGDKSDTQYFGPGTRLTVL.

This clone was seen a few times. The V gene is TRBV5-4, the J gene TRBJ2-7; TRBD1 matches at 8 bases. CDR3 length: 16 amino acids. V lost 0 bases and J lost 4; bases outside the gene matches: 9. Germline lookup yields CDR1 SGHNT and CDR2 YYREEE (reference sequence). Here the CDR3 DNA reads TGTGCCAGCAGCTTGGTTTACCACAGGGGGATGTACGAGCAGTACTTC. This codes for CASSLVYHRGMYEQYF.

This clone was seen more than once but under ten times. The V call is TRBV18, the J call TRBJ2-3; D gene unclear. CDR1 and CDR2 (germline): KGHSH, LQKENI. V dropped 3 bases and J dropped 1 base, with 11 bases sitting between them. The CDR3 sequence is 15 residues long. The CDR3 nucleotides read TGTGCCAGCTCACCCCAAAGGCAGGGCACAGATACGCAGTATTTT. This codes for CASSPQRQGTDTQYF.

A note on this clone: The same CDR3 can be traced to other DNA sequences in this sample. The chain carries TRBV9 and TRBJ1-4; the D is unclear. Germline loops: CDR1 SGDLS, CDR2 YYNGEE. The V end lost 0 bases, the J end lost 7 bases, and 4 bases lay between the germline ends. CDR3 length: 12 amino acids. The CDR3 nucleotides are TGTGCCAGCAGCGTAGAAGGTGAAAAACTGTTTTTT. This gives the protein CASSVEGEKLFF.

The chain has TRBV6-5 and TRBJ2-3; D possibly uses TRBD1 or TRBD2 (5 bases each). This CDR3 region has 14 residues. V was clipped by 0 bases and J by 7 bases, with 11 bases between them. Germline loops: CDR1 MNHEY, CDR2 SVGAGI. The CDR3 here is CASSYSRDPHTQYF. The CDR3 region has the DNA TGTGCCAGCAGTTACTCGAGGGACCCTCATACGCAGTATTTT.

This clone was counted only a few times. The chain combines TRBV28 with TRBJ2-7; D may be TRBD1 (6 bases). Germline CDR1 and CDR2: MDHEN and SYDVKM. Trimming removed 5 bases from V and 4 bases from J, with 9 bases in between. CDR3 length equals 12 residues. CDR3 region: CASSGTGYEQYF. CDR3 sequence (DNA): TGTGCCAGCAGTGGCACAGGGTACGAGCAGTACTTC.

This clone has only a few counts. The V call is TRBV27, the J call TRBJ1-5; 9 bases match TRBD1. J was trimmed by 6 bases and V by 1 base; bases with no gene match: 13. Germline values: CDR1 MNHEY, CDR2 SMNVEV (reference sequence). This CDR3 region has 18 residues. DNA for the CDR3: TGTGCCAGCAGTTTATTTGGGCGGGGGACAGGGTTAGGTCAGCCCCAGCATTTT. The encoded protein is CASSLFGRGTGLGQPQHF.

This rearrangement joins TRBV7-3 to TRBJ2-1, with D possibly being TRBD1 (6 bases). Germline CDR1 SGHTA, CDR2 FQGTGA. The CDR3 consists of 15 residues. Trimming took 2 bases from V and 6 from J, leaving 14 bases between them. The CDR3 DNA reads TGTGCCAGCAGCTTAGAGGGACACACAATCAATGAGCAGTTCTTC. Its translation is CASSLEGHTINEQFF.

The CDR3: CASSLEPENYGYTF. CDR3 coding DNA: TGCGCCAGCAGCTTGGAACCTGAAAACTATGGCTACACCTTC. The chain recombines TRBV5-1 with TRBJ1-2; D is uncertain. CDR1 and CDR2 from the germline V gene are SGHRS and YFSETQ. V was shortened by 0 bases and J by 2 bases, with 8 bases between the two germline ends. The CDR3 runs 14 residues.

The chain is built from TRBV9 and TRBJ2-5, with D hard to call. Germline lookup yields CDR1 SGDLS and CDR2 YYNGEE. V was cut by 4 bases and J by 7 bases, with 17 bases left in between. This CDR3 has 14 amino acids. For the CDR3, the DNA is TGTGCCAGCAGCCCGCCGAGCCAGATCGGGACCCAGTACTTC. It is translated as CASSPPSQIGTQYF.

This chain links TRBV5-4 with TRBJ2-5; D might be TRBD2 (5 bases). The CDR3 totals 14 residues. CDR1 and CDR2 (germline): SGHNT, YYREEE (reference sequence). The V and J ends lost 0 bases and 4 bases respectively, with 10 bases between them. DNA for the CDR3: TGTGCCAGCAGCTTGGCCAGTGAGGGAGAGACCCAGTACTTC. Its translation: CASSLASEGETQYF.

The chain carries TRBV9 and TRBJ2-1; D not resolved. V lost 2 bases and J lost 8, with 8 bases in between. CDR1 and CDR2 from the germline V gene are SGDLS and YYNGEE. The CDR3 totals 12 residues. The CDR3: CASSVNGYEQFF. The CDR3 coding sequence is TGTGCCAGCAGCGTGAATGGCTATGAGCAGTTCTTC.

The chain links TRBV2 to TRBJ2-6, with a possible D match to TRBD2 (6 bases). CDR1 SNHLY and CDR2 FYNNEI come from the germline V gene. This CDR3 region has 13 residues. Trimming took 9 bases from V and 4 from J, leaving 10 bases between them. The CDR3 nucleotides read TGTGCCAGAAGGGAGGCGGGGGCCAACGTCCTGACTTTC. It specifies CARREAGANVLTF.

This clone was seen a handful of times. CDR3 in DNA: TGTGCCAGCTCACATAACACAGGGGTCGGCTATGGCTACACCTTC. Translated: CASSHNTGVGYGYTF. V usage is TRBV7-8 and J usage is TRBJ1-2, with 7 bases lining up with TRBD1. The CDR3 spans 15 residues. The ends lost 8 bases at V and 4 bases at J; junction bases unmatched: 13. Germline values: CDR1 SGHVS, CDR2 FQNEAQ.

A note on this clone: One end of the junction fails to match germline, which may point to a read error. The sample carries other DNA sequences with the same CDR3. The chain carries TRBV7-2 and TRBJ1-5; D is ambiguous. The CDR3 length is 12 residues. Germline CDR1 and CDR2: SGHTA and FQGNSA. The CDR3: CASSFYDQPQHF. The CDR3 coding sequence is TGTGCCAGTAGCTTTTACGATCAGCCCCAGCATTTT.

V and J are TRBV2 and TRBJ1-1, with 8 nucleotides matching TRBD1. The CDR3 loop spans 13 amino acids. Trimming removed 7 bases from V and 6 bases from J; junction bases left unmatched: 7. Per the germline V gene, CDR1 is SNHLY and CDR2 is FYNNEI. CDR3 protein: CASNGQGAAEAFF. The DNA for the CDR3 is TGTGCCAGCAATGGTCAGGGGGCGGCTGAAGCTTTCTTT.